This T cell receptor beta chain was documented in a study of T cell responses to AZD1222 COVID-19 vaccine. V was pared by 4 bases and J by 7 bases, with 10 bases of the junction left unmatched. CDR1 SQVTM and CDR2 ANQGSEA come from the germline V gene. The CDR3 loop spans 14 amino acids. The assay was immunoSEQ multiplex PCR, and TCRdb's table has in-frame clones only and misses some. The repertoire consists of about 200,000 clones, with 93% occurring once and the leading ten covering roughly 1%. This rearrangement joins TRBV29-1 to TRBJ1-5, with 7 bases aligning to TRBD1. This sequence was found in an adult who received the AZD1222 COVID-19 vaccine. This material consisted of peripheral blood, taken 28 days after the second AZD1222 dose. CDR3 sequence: CSVGTGTGAQPQHF. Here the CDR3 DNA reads TGCAGCGTTGGGACAGGAACAGGAGCCCAGCCCCAGCATTTT.